The 30 T cell receptor beta chains reported below all come from one sample, sequenced in a study of CD8+ T cells in alopecia areata. cDNA serving as the sequencing template came from extracted, reverse transcribed RNA. Assay: immunoSEQ multiplex PCR; the TCRdb copy retains only in-frame clones and omits some. The sample is made up of about 300,000 clones, none counted only once. A sort of pooled cutaneous lymph node cells used CD4, CD8alpha, NKG2D, NKG2ACE and other stains. Sequencing was carried out using CD4+ T cells sorted from a lymph node. All receptors come from a C3H/HeJ mouse with alopecia areata. The strain is characterized by the MHC haplotype H2-k.

On this clone itself: Genes and germline are mouse. The CDR3 is cut off 4 residues early in the read; its end comes from the germline J gene. The chain is built from TRBV4 and TRBJ2-2; 12 nucleotides agree with TRBD1. Germline values: CDR1 LGHDT, CDR2 YNNKQL (reference sequence). The length of the CDR3 is 15 residues. The CDR3 bases that were read are TGTGCCAGCAGCCCCGGGACAGGGGGCTTCGGG. The encoded protein is CASSPGTGGFG. The CDR3 reads in full as CASSPGTGGFGQLYF.

This clone was seen only a few times. Any gene name here is a mouse gene name. With the read ending 4 residues before the CDR3 end, the germline J gene is used to fill in that end. This chain uses TRBV13-3 with TRBJ1-1; D might be TRBD1 (5 bases). The CDR3 extends over 13 amino acids. In germline, CDR1 is NNHDY, CDR2 SYVADS. Deletions cut 2 bases from V and 4 bases from J, with 9 bases between. The covered CDR3 bases are TGTGCCAGCAGTGACAGGGATGGCACA. Protein sequence: CASSDRDGT. The entire CDR3 protein is CASSDRDGTEVFF.

The table lists this clone with a few counts. Mouse names are used for the genes. The sequence runs out 4 residues before the end of the CDR3; the remainder is reconstructed from the germline J gene. The chain is built from TRBV19 and TRBJ2-1, with 10 positions matching TRBD1. The ends lost 4 bases at V and 1 base at J; junction bases unmatched: 5. CDR3 size: 16 residues. Germline CDR1 FNHDT, CDR2 SITEND (reference sequence). The CDR3 region is CASSRQGAENYAEQFF. CDR3 DNA (partial): TGTGCCAGCAGTCGACAGGGGGCAGAGAACTATGCT.

Turning to this clone: Here the gene names and germline are mouse. The sequence runs out 4 residues before the end of the CDR3; the remainder is reconstructed from the germline J gene. The rearrangement links TRBV13-3 to TRBJ1-1, with 9 bases identical to TRBD1. J lost 3 bases, V lost 4 bases, and 1 base had no gene match. The CDR3 has 13 residues. Germline CDR1 reads NNHDY; CDR2 reads SYVADS. CDR3 amino acids: CASSWDRDTEVFF. CDR3 bases read: TGTGCCAGCAGTTGGGACAGGGACACA.

This clone showed up just a few times. Germline and genes: mouse. The read ends 4 residues before the CDR3 terminus; that terminus is restored from the germline J gene. This specimen includes other DNA sequences encoding the same CDR3. This chain joins TRBV31 and TRBJ2-1; TRBD2 aligns across 10 bases. V lost 2 bases, J lost 1 base, and 2 bases stayed unmatched. The germline CDR1 and CDR2 sequences are GKSSPN and SITVG. The CDR3 length is 15 residues. The CDR3 loop reads CAWSLTGGNYAEQFF. The CDR3 bases that were read are TGTGCCTGGAGTTTGACTGGGGGGAACTATGCT.

Turning to this clone: Genes here carry mouse names. The read terminates 3 residues before the CDR3 end, so the remaining end is supplied by the germline J gene. The chain links TRBV13-3 to TRBJ1-6; TRBD1 is a possible D gene (6 bases). TRBJ1-6 qualifies as an ORF whose function is uncertain. Germline assignment: CDR1 NNHDY and CDR2 SYVADS. V shed 5 bases and J shed 7 bases, with 13 bases lying between them. This CDR3 spans 14 amino acids. The CDR3 here is CASSPTGGNSPLYF. CDR3 DNA, as far as it was read: TGTGCCAGCAGCCCGACAGGAGGGAATTCGCCC.

On this clone itself: Mouse gene names apply. Coverage ceases 4 residues before the CDR3 finishes, and the germline J gene fills in the end. Other DNA variants within this sample encode the same CDR3. V gene TRBV5 combines with J gene TRBJ2-7; TRBD1 matches at 7 bases. The CDR3 totals 15 residues. CDR1 and CDR2 (germline): LGHNA, YNLKQL (reference sequence). The J segment lost 0 bases and the V segment lost 0 bases, leaving 2 bases of the junction unmatched. CDR3 amino acids: CASSQDRDSSYEQYF. The CDR3 DNA, read in part, is TGTGCCAGCAGCCAAGACCGGGACAGCTCCTAT.

The table lists this clone with a few counts. Genes and germline come from the mouse. The CDR3 end lies 4 residues beyond the end of the read and is filled in from the germline J gene. This specimen includes other DNA sequences encoding the same CDR3. The V call is TRBV31, the J call TRBJ2-3; 10 bases fit TRBD2. The V gene's germline CDR1 is GKSSPN and CDR2 SITVG. V lost 3 bases, J lost 3 bases, and 3 bases stayed unmatched. This CDR3 region has 14 residues. Partial CDR3 DNA: TGTGCCTGGAGCGGGGGACTGGGGGCAGAA. Its protein product is CAWSGGLGAE. The whole CDR3 is CAWSGGLGAETLYF.

A few counts support this clone. Gene names and germline refer to mouse. Read data end 4 residues before the CDR3 end; the end is taken from the germline J gene. The rearrangement joins TRBV1 to TRBJ2-1; TRBD1 aligns across 9 bases. The CDR3 length is 14 residues. The germline V gene has CDR1 NSQYPW and CDR2 LRSPGD (reference sequence). Unmatched junction bases numbered 4, after V lost 4 bases and J lost 6 bases. The part of the CDR3 DNA that was read is TGCACCTGCAGTGTACAGGGGGCGAGTGCT. Translating it yields CTCSVQGASA. The whole CDR3 protein reads CTCSVQGASAEQFF.

This clone was detected many times. Genes and germline are mouse. The CDR3 DNA, read in part, is TGCACCTGCAGTGCAGGGGGGGTGCATGGGAATTCGCCC. This translates into CTCSAGGVHGNSP. The whole CDR3 protein is CTCSAGGVHGNSPLYF. The chain carries TRBV1 and TRBJ1-6, with D tentatively TRBD1 (5 bases). The CDR3 extends 3 residues past the end of the read, so its final part is completed from the germline J gene. TRBJ1-6 is known as an ORF, though its function is uncertain. V was clipped by 1 base and J by 7 bases, with 14 bases between them. This CDR3 contains 16 residues. Germline V lookup: CDR1 NSQYPW, CDR2 LRSPGD (reference sequence).

Details on this clone: All gene names here are mouse names. Read data end 4 residues before the CDR3 end; the end is taken from the germline J gene. The chain carries TRBV13-1 and TRBJ2-5; TRBD2 agrees at 10 bases. The junction had 6 bases not matched to a gene; V was cut back by 0 bases and J by 2 bases. Germline V gene lookup returns CDR1 NSHNY and CDR2 SYGAGN. This CDR3 spans 17 amino acids. Partial CDR3 DNA: TGTGCCAGCAGTGATGTCCTCTGGGGGGGCAGCCAAGAC. Protein: CASSDVLWGGSQD. From start to end, the CDR3 is CASSDVLWGGSQDTQYF.

A word on this clone: Gene names follow the mouse nomenclature. The sequence runs out 4 residues before the end of the CDR3; the remainder is reconstructed from the germline J gene. This chain links TRBV5 with TRBJ1-1; 8 bases align to TRBD1. CDR1 and CDR2 (germline): LGHNA, YNLKQL (reference sequence). This CDR3 region has 13 residues. The sequenced CDR3 bases are TGTGCCAGCAGCCCGCAACAGGGGGGA. Its translation: CASSPQQGG. The entire CDR3 protein is CASSPQQGGEVFF.

There are a few counts of this clone. Gene names are mouse gene names. The CDR3 end is not reached by the read, which stops 4 residues before it; the germline J gene fills it in. The chain uses TRBV29 and TRBJ1-2; tentatively, D is TRBD1 (6 bases). V lost 8 bases, J lost 0 bases, and 16 bases lay in between. Germline CDR1 and CDR2: MSHET and SYDVDS. The CDR3 loop spans 15 amino acids. The sequenced part of the CDR3 DNA is TGTGCTAGCGTCCATTGGACAGCTGCAAACTCC. Translated: CASVHWTAANS. The complete CDR3 sequence is CASVHWTAANSDYTF.

On this clone itself: Gene names are mouse gene names. The chain's CDR3 is CASSQQGAGGSDYTF. The sequenced part of the CDR3 DNA is TGTGCCAGCTCTCAACAGGGGGCGGGTGGCTCC. The gene calls are TRBV12-1 and TRBJ1-2, with 9 bases that match TRBD1. The read stops 4 residues short of the end of the CDR3; the missing end is completed from the germline J gene. The CDR3 is 15 residues long. The trim removed 2 bases at V and 4 bases at J, leaving 7 bases unmatched. Germline-derived CDR1 and CDR2 are SGHSN and HYEKVE.

This clone appeared a few times. Genes here carry mouse names. The sequenced fragment ends 3 residues before the CDR3 boundary, so the rest is inferred from the germline J gene. This same CDR3 is encoded by further DNA sequences in the sample. The chain links TRBV13-1 to TRBJ1-6; 8 bases are shared with TRBD1. TRBJ1-6 is an ORF, and what it does is uncertain. In germline, CDR1 is NSHNY, CDR2 SYGAGN. V was pared by 1 base and J by 6 bases, with 3 bases of the junction left unmatched. The CDR3 consists of 15 residues. The sequenced CDR3 bases are TGTGCCAGCAGTGATCAGGGGGCGGGTAATTCGCCC. It is translated as CASSDQGAGNSP. The CDR3 in full is CASSDQGAGNSPLYF.

This clone was recorded a few times. Gene names denote mouse genes. The read terminates 4 residues before the CDR3 end, so the remaining end is supplied by the germline J gene. V is TRBV13-2 and J is TRBJ1-1; 11 bases align to TRBD1. CDR1 and CDR2 from the germline V gene are NNHNN and SYGAGS (reference sequence). The CDR3 loop spans 16 amino acids. Trimming removed 0 bases from V and 3 bases from J; junction bases left unmatched: 4. The CDR3 protein is CASGDARDRGDTEVFF. The CDR3 DNA, read in part, is TGTGCCAGCGGTGATGCAAGGGACAGGGGGGACACA.

A word on this clone: The gene names here belong to mouse. The sequenced fragment ends 4 residues before the CDR3 boundary, so the rest is inferred from the germline J gene. The V and J genes are TRBV1 and TRBJ2-7; TRBD2 might be the D (6 bases). V lost 6 bases to trimming and J lost 3 bases, with 9 bases between them. Germline V gene lookup returns CDR1 NSQYPW and CDR2 LRSPGD (reference sequence). The CDR3 covers 12 residues. The sequenced part of the CDR3 DNA is TGCACCTGCAGCCTACTGGGCTAT. This encodes CTCSLLGY. The CDR3, in full, reads CTCSLLGYEQYF.

A few counts support this clone. Here the gene names and germline are mouse. The read stops 4 residues short of the end of the CDR3; the missing end is completed from the germline J gene. The chain links TRBV5 to TRBJ2-4; D tentatively reads TRBD1 or TRBD2 (5 bases each). This CDR3 has 13 residues. Trimming pared 3 bases from V and 3 bases from J, leaving 7 bases between. Germline CDR1 LGHNA, CDR2 YNLKQL (reference sequence). The sequenced CDR3 bases are TGTGCCAGCAGCCAGGGGACGCAAAAC. Its translation: CASSQGTQN. The full CDR3 reads CASSQGTQNTLYF.

The table lists this clone with a few counts. All gene names here are mouse names. The read terminates 4 residues before the CDR3 end, so the remaining end is supplied by the germline J gene. The chain uses TRBV19 and TRBJ2-5; D is unresolved. Germline V gene lookup returns CDR1 FNHDT and CDR2 SITEND (reference sequence). The CDR3 is 13 amino acids. Trimming left V 4 bases short and J 2 bases short, with 8 bases between. This CDR3 reads CASSRQIQDTQYF. The CDR3 bases that were read are TGTGCCAGCAGTCGACAAATCCAAGAC.

This clone has at least ten counts. The germline and genes are mouse ones. The read comes to an end 4 residues before the CDR3 does, leaving the germline J gene to fill in the end. The chain recombines TRBV13-1 with TRBJ1-2; 9 bases are shared with TRBD1. Trimming cost V 5 bases and J 3 bases; bases outside gene matches: 5. The germline CDR1 and CDR2 sequences are NSHNY and SYGAGN. The CDR3 runs to 14 residues. The CDR3 bases that were read are TGTGCCAGCAGGGGGACAGGGTCATACTCC. Translating it yields CASRGTGSYS. The CDR3 as a whole reads CASRGTGSYSDYTF.

Concerning this clone: Gene names are the mouse ones. The read ends 4 residues shy of where the CDR3 ends; the end is completed using the germline J gene. The chain is built from TRBV13-3 and TRBJ1-2, with D possibly being TRBD1 (5 bases). The CDR3 has 15 residues. Germline CDR1 is NNHDY and CDR2 is SYVADS. The V and J ends lost 4 bases and 0 bases respectively, with 13 bases between them. The DNA read from the CDR3 is TGTGCCAGCAGTCTCAACAGGATTCCAAACTCC. This codes for CASSLNRIPNS. The whole CDR3 sequence is CASSLNRIPNSDYTF.

This clone was picked up a small number of times. Gene names and germline refer to mouse. The read halts 4 residues ahead of the CDR3 end, with the missing end drawn from the germline J gene. The J gene is TRBJ2-5, the V gene TRBV5; TRBD2 matches 12 bases. This CDR3 has 17 residues. From germline, CDR1 is LGHNA and CDR2 YNLKQL (reference sequence). CDR3 amino acids: CASSQERDWGVRDTQYF. Incomplete CDR3 DNA: TGTGCCAGCAGCCAAGAGCGGGACTGGGGGGTGAGAGAC.

This clone has only a few counts. All gene names here are mouse names. The read ends 4 residues shy of where the CDR3 ends; the end is completed using the germline J gene. This chain uses TRBV13-1 with TRBJ2-2; possible D gene TRBD1, 8 bases. The CDR3 is made up of 15 amino acids. Germline CDR1 is NSHNY and CDR2 is SYGAGN. With 1 base removed from V and 6 bases from J, the gap between germline ends came to 13 bases. The sequenced CDR3 bases are TGTGCCAGCAGTGATCTACAGGGGGGGGCCGGG. This encodes CASSDLQGGAG. The entire CDR3 sequence reads CASSDLQGGAGQLYF.

This clone was detected a few times. These gene names are mouse names. The read ends 4 residues before the CDR3 terminus; that terminus is restored from the germline J gene. Other DNA sequences in the sample encode the same CDR3. V is TRBV5 and J is TRBJ1-1; 10 bases align to TRBD1. V shed 4 bases and J 1 base; nucleotides not matched to a gene: 3. The CDR3 is 15 amino acids. Germline CDR1 and CDR2: LGHNA and YNLKQL (reference sequence). The CDR3: CASSPRDRGNTEVFF. CDR3 DNA, as far as it was read: TGTGCCAGCAGCCCCCGGGACAGGGGAAACACA.

As concerns this clone: Genes here carry mouse names. The read is 4 residues too short to cover the CDR3 end, so that end is filled in from the germline J gene. The rearrangement links TRBV31 to TRBJ2-7, with a weak D call TRBD1 (6 bases). The length of the CDR3 is 13 residues. The ends were cut back, 1 base at V and 1 base at J, with 8 bases in the middle. Germline assignment: CDR1 GKSSPN and CDR2 SITVG. This CDR3 is CAWSPGQSYEQYF. The DNA read from the CDR3 is TGTGCCTGGAGTCCGGGACAATCCTAT.

A remark on this clone: Gene names refer to mouse genes. The read ends 4 residues before the CDR3 terminus; that terminus is restored from the germline J gene. The gene calls are TRBV13-2 and TRBJ2-7; 10 bases map to TRBD2. Germline V gene data show CDR1 as NNHNN and CDR2 as SYGAGS (reference sequence). The CDR3 runs 14 residues. Losses at the gene ends were 2 bases for V and 2 bases for J; bases not matched to a gene: 1. CDR3 bases read: TGTGCCAGCGGTGAGACTGGGGGGACCTAT. Its protein product is CASGETGGTY. The CDR3 as a whole reads CASGETGGTYEQYF.

Points on this clone: Germline and genes here are mouse. The CDR3 extends 4 residues past the end of the read, so its final part is completed from the germline J gene. The chain links TRBV13-1 to TRBJ2-7, with a possible D match to TRBD2 (5 bases). Germline V CDR1 and CDR2: NSHNY, SYGAGN. The CDR3 is 15 residues long. Trimming removed 4 bases from V and 0 bases from J, with 14 bases in between. This chain's CDR3 is CASSMGWESSYEQYF. The CDR3 DNA, read in part, is TGTGCCAGCAGTATGGGCTGGGAGAGCTCCTAT.

Remarks on this clone: The germline and genes are mouse ones. The read falls 4 residues short of the CDR3 end, and the missing part is taken from the germline J gene. The V gene is TRBV5, the J gene TRBJ2-7, with 7 bases identical to TRBD1. The CDR3 runs to 13 residues. J was trimmed by 3 bases and V by 4 bases; bases with no gene match: 3. Germline values: CDR1 LGHNA, CDR2 YNLKQL (reference sequence). The CDR3 is CASSRQGLYEQYF. Partial CDR3 DNA: TGTGCCAGCAGCCGACAGGGCCTCTAT.

This clone turned up a few times. The listed genes are named as in mouse. Read data end 4 residues before the CDR3 end; the end is taken from the germline J gene. The chain links TRBV19 to TRBJ2-4; 9 bases align to TRBD1. Germline CDR1 and CDR2: FNHDT and SITEND (reference sequence). There are 14 residues in the CDR3. The CDR3 loop reads CASRPGTGYNTLYF. CDR3 bases read: TGTGCCAGCAGGCCCGGGACAGGGTACAAC.

There are a few counts of this clone. The genes and germline here are from mouse. The read stops 4 residues short of the end of the CDR3; the missing end is completed from the germline J gene. This chain joins TRBV1 and TRBJ2-2; a weak D match, TRBD1 (6 bases). Germline CDR1 and CDR2: NSQYPW and LRSPGD (reference sequence). The CDR3 has 15 amino acids. Deletions cut 1 base from V and 3 bases from J, with 9 bases between. CDR3 bases read: TGCACCTGCAGTGCAGTCAGGGGTGACACCGGG. This translates into CTCSAVRGDTG. The CDR3 in its entirety is CTCSAVRGDTGQLYF. Full variable domain (outside the CDR3, taken from reference TRBV1 and TRBJ2-2): VTLLEQNPRWRLVPRGQAVNLRCILKNSQYPWMSWYQQDLQKQLQWLFTLRSPGDKEVKSLPGADYLATRVTDTELRLQVANMSQGRTLYCTCSAVRGDTGQLYFGEGSKLTVL.